This T cell receptor (beta chain) was identified in a study of blood T cell repertoires in COVID-19 (dated by TCRdb to the early 2020s). At the level of the whole study: The collaborator samples originated in the United States, Italy and Spain and spanned the acute and convalescent phases of COVID-19. The material from the prospective study consisted of cDNA or gDNA derived from T cells, B-cell-depleted T cells, or PBMCs. Subjects who had been exposed to COVID-19, were actively infected with it, or had recovered from it provided the deeply sampled blood TCRbeta repertoires that made up the dataset. The repertoires were released in a freely available public database intended as a resource for research on the immune response to SARS-CoV-2. The samples were drawn from two sources: the first 160 participants of the ongoing ImmuneRACE study, and 1,200 or so subjects contributed by 6 global collaborators. A de-identified subject ID, COVID-19 status, age in years and sex were almost always included in the sample metadata. Where HLA class I and class II types were available, the types were taken from metadata supplied by the sample provider, not from assay-based typing.

Turning to this clone: Its recognized antigen is unknown. No base qualities exist here, and no much larger clone lies one base off it.

The CDR3, cysteine through phenylalanine, is 16 amino acids long. The sequence is cut down to CDR3 DNA, 48 bases in frame from base 1. At the junction V is shortened by 0 bases and J by 2 bases, with 9 bases in between. Taken from the germline V gene, the CDR1 and CDR2 loops are SGHRS and YFSETQ. Participants in the prospective study were aged roughly 18 to 95 years, lived in approximately 26 United States geographic areas, and enrolled through a virtual design. In the prospective study, participants were assigned to cohorts based on the clinical history participants reported in a screening survey and a study questionnaire. Exposed participants had been in contact, within 2 weeks of entering the study, with a person who had a PCR-confirmed or clinician-diagnosed case of COVID-19. Mobile phlebotomists in the prospective study collected whole blood, serum and a nasopharyngeal or oropharyngeal swab from every participant. Over an approximately 2-month period, participants in the prospective study had the option of providing additional blood draws and questionnaires. Before DNA extraction, prospective study blood samples were shipped either frozen or at room temperature.

The paper as a whole reports these results and caveats: Clinical and demographic metadata were provided uncurated, with the amount varying by source and participant.

TCRbeta CDR3 regions were amplified from genomic DNA using the immunoSEQ Assay, a bias-controlled multiplex PCR. Turning to the authors' computational methods: The number of nucleated cells in each sample was estimated from the amplification of reference gene primers within the assay. Sequence reads were collapsed and filtered to measure the absolute abundance of every unique TCRbeta CDR3 rearrangement. For each sample, productive Simpson clonality was calculated as the square root of Simpson's diversity index over productive rearrangements. TCRdb retrieved this table from immuneACCESS and kept in-frame rearrangements only. Not all clones are present; in checked studies, unresolved V genes account for under half, and no reason is known for the remainder. D and trimming come from the DNA, and the V and J calls and clone size come from that table. For this sample there are about 190,000 clones; 80% to 85% appear just once. About 3.2% of the sample is held by the ten biggest clonotypes.

The specimen was PBMCs or T cells enriched from blood (not recorded which). Here the chain combines TRBV5-1 and TRBJ2-6, with TRBD1 tentatively as D gene (6 bases match). The TCR was taken from a woman aged 25 to 45 who had been exposed to COVID-19. The CDR3 is CASSLVAGAGANVLTF. The sequence in DNA is TGCGCCAGCAGCTTGGTCGCAGGGGCTGGGGCCAACGTCCTGACTTTC.